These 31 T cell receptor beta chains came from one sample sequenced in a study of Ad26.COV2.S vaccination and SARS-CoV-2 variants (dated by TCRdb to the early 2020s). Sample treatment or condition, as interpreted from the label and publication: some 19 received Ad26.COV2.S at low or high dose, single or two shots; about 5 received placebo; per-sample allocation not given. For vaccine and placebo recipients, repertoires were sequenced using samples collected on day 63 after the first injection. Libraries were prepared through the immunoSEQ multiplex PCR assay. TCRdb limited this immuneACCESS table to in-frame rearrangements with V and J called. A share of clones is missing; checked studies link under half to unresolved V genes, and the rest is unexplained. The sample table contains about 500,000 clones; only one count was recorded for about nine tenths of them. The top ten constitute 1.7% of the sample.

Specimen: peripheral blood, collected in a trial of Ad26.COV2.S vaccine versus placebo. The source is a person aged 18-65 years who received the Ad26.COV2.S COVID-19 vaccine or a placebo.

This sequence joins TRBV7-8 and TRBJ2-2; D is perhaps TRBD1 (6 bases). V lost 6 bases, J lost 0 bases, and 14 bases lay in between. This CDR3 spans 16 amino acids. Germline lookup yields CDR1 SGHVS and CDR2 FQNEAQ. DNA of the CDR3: TGTGCCAGCAGTCAGGGGCAGGGCGCGAACACCGGGGAGCTGTTTTTT. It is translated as CASSQGQGANTGELFF.

The CDR3 reads CASSLGVGDRVNTEAFF. The CDR3 region has the DNA TGTGCCAGCAGCTTAGGGGTTGGGGACAGGGTGAACACTGAAGCTTTCTTT. The chain uses TRBV11-2 and TRBJ1-1, with 9 bases matching TRBD1. Germline V gene sequence: CDR1 SGHAT, CDR2 FQNNGV. Trimming cost V 1 base and J 0 bases; bases outside gene matches: 6. There are 17 residues in the CDR3.

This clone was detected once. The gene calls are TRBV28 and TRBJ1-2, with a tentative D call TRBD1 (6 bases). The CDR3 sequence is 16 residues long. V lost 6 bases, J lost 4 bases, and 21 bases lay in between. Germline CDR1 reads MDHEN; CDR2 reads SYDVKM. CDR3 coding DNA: TGTGCCAGCAGCATACTACAGGGCCTGGGGAGCTATGGCTACACCTTC. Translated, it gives CASSILQGLGSYGYTF.

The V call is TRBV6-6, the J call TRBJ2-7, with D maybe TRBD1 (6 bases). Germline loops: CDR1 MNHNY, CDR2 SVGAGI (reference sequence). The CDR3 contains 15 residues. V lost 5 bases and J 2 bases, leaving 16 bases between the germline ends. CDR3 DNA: TGTGCCAGCAGTCACAGGGCAGTCTCAACCTACGAGCAGTACTTC. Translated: CASSHRAVSTYEQYF.

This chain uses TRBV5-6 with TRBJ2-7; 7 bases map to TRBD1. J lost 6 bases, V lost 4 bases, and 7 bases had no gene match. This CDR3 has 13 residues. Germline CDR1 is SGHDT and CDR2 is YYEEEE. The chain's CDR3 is CASSTETGFEQYF. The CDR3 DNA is TGTGCCAGCAGCACAGAGACAGGGTTCGAGCAGTACTTC.

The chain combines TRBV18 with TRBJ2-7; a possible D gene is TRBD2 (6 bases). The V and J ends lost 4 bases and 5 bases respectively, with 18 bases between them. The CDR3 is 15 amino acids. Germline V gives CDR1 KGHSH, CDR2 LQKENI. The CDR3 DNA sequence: TGTGCCAGCTCACGAAAGGGAGTGGGGGGAGACGAGCAGTACTTC. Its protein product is CASSRKGVGGDEQYF. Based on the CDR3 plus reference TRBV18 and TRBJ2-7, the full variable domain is NAGVMQNPRHLVRRRGQEARLRCSPMKGHSHVYWYRQLPEEGLKFMVYLQKENIIDESGMPKERFSAEFPKEGPSILRIQQVVRGDSAAYFCASSRKGVGGDEQYFGPGTRLTVT.

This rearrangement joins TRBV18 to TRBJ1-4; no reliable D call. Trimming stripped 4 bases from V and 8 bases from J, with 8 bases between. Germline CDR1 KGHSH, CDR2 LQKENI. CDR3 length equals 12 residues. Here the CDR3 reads CASSQRGEKLFF. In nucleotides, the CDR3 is TGTGCCAGCTCACAACGTGGGGAAAAACTGTTTTTT. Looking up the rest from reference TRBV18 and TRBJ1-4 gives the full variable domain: NAGVMQNPRHLVRRRGQEARLRCSPMKGHSHVYWYRQLPEEGLKFMVYLQKENIIDESGMPKERFSAEFPKEGPSILRIQQVVRGDSAAYFCASSQRGEKLFFGSGTQLSVL.

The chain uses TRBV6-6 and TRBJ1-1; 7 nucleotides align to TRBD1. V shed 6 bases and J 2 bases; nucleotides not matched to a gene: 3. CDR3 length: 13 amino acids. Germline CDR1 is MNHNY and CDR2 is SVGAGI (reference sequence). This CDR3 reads CASRPGGNTEAFF. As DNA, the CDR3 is TGTGCCAGCAGACCAGGGGGTAACACTGAAGCTTTCTTT.

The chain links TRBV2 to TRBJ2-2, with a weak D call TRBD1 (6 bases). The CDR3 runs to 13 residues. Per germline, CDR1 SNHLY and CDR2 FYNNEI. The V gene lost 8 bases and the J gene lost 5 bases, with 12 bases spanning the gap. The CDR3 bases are TGTGCCAGCGACCCCACAGGGACCGGGGAGCTGTTTTTT. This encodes CASDPTGTGELFF.

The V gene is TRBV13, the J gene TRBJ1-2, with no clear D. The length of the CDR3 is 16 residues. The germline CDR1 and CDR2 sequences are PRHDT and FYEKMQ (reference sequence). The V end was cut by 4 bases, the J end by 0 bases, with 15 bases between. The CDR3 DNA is TGTGCCAGCAGCTATATTGTCGGCGGAGCTAACTATGGCTACACCTTC. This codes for CASSYIVGGANYGYTF.

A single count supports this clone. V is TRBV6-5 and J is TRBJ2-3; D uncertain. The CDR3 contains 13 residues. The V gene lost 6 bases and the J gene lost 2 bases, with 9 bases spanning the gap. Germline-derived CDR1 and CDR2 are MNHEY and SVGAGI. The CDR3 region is CASRMGNTDTQYF. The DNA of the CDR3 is TGTGCCAGCAGGATGGGCAACACAGATACGCAGTATTTT.

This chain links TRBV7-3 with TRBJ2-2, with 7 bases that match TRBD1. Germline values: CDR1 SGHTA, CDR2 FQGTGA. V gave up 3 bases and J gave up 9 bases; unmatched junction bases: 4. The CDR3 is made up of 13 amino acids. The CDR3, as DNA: TGTGCCAGCAGCTTGAACAGGGGAAGGGAGCTGTTTTTT. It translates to CASSLNRGRELFF.

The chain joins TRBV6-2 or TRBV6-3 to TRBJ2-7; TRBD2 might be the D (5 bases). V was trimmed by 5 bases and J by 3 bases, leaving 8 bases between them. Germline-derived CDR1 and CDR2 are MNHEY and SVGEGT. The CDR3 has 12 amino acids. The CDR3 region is CASSLRGYEQYF. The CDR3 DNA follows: TGTGCCAGCAGTCTCCGGGGCTACGAGCAGTACTTC.

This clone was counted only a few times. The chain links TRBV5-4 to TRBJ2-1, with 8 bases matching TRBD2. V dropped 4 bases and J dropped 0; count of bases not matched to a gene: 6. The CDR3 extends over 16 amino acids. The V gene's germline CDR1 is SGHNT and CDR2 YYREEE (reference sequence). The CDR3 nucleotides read TGTGCCAGCAGCCCGATGAGCGGGAGCTCCTACAATGAGCAGTTCTTC. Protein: CASSPMSGSSYNEQFF.

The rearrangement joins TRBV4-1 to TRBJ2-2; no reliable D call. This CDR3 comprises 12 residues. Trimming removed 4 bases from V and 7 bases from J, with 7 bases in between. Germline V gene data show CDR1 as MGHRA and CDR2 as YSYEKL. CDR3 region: CASSLVNGELFF. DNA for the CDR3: TGCGCCAGCAGCCTTGTAAACGGGGAGCTGTTTTTT.

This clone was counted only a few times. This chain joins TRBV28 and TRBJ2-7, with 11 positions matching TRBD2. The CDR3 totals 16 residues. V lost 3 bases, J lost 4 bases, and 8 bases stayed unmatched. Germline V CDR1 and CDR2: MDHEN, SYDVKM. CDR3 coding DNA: TGTGCCAGCAGTTTCCCTACTAGCGGGAGCAAATACGAGCAGTACTTC. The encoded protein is CASSFPTSGSKYEQYF. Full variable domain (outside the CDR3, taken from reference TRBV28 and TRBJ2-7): DVKVTQSSRYLVKRTGEKVFLECVQDMDHENMFWYRQDPGLGLRLIYFSYDVKMKEKGDIPEGYSVSREKKERFSLILESASTNQTSMYLCASSFPTSGSKYEQYFGPGTRLTVT.

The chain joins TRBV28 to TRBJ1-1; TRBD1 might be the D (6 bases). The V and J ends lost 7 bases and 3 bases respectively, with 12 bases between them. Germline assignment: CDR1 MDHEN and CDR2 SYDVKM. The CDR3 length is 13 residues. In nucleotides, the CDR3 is TGTGCCAGCACCTTACAGGGTTACACTGAAGCTTTCTTT. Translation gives CASTLQGYTEAFF.

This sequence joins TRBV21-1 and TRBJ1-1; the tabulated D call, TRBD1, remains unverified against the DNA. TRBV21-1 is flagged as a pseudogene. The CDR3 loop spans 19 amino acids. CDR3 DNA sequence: TGTGCCAGCAGCAATAATTTAGGACAGGGAGCTTTCTGTGGCACTGAAGCTTTCTTT. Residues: CASSNNLGQGAFCGTEAFF.

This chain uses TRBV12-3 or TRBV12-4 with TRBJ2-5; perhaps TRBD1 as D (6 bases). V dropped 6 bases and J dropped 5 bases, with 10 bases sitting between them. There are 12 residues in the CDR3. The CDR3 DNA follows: TGTGCCAGCAGCGGTAGGGGGGAGACCCAGTACTTC. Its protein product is CASSGRGETQYF.

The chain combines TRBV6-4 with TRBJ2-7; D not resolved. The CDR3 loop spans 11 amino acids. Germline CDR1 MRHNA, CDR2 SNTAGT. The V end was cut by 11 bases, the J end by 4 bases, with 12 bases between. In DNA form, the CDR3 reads TGTGCCCTCGGGCAGCCGTACGAGCAGTACTTC. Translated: CALGQPYEQYF.

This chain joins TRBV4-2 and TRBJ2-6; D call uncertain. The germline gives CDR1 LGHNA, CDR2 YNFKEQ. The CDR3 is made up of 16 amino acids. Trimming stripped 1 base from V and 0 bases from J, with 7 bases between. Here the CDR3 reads CASSQVSNSGANVLTF. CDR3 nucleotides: TGTGCCAGCAGCCAAGTTTCGAACTCTGGGGCCAACGTCCTGACTTTC.

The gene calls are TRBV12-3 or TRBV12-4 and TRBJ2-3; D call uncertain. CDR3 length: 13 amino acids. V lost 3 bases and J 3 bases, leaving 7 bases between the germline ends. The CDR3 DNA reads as TGTGCCAGCAGTTTCATACCTACAGATACGCAGTATTTT. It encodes CASSFIPTDTQYF.

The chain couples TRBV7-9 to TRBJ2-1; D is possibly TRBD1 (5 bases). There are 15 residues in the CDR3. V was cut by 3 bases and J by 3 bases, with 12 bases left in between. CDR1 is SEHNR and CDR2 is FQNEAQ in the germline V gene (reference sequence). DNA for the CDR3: TGTGCCAGCAGCTTCGTTAGGGGCGGCTACAATGAGCAGTTCTTC. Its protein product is CASSFVRGGYNEQFF.

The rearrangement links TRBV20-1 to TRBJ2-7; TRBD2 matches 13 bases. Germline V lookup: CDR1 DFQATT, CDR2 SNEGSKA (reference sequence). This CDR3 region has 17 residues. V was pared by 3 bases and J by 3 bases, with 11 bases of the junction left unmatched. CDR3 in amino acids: CSASRTSGGPGGYEQYF. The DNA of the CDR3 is TGCAGTGCTAGTAGGACTAGCGGGGGCCCCGGGGGCTACGAGCAGTACTTC.

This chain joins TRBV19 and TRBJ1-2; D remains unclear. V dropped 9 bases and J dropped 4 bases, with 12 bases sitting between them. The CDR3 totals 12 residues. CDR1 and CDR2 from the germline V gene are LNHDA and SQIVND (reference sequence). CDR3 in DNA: TGTGCCAGCCGATTACTCGGCTATGGCTACACCTTC. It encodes CASRLLGYGYTF.

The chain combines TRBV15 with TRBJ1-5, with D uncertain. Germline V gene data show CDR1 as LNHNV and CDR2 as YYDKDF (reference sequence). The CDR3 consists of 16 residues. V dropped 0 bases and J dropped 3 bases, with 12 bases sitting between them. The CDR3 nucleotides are TGTGCCACCAGCAGAGAGCTGGGCATATACAATCAGCCCCAGCATTTT. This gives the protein CATSRELGIYNQPQHF.

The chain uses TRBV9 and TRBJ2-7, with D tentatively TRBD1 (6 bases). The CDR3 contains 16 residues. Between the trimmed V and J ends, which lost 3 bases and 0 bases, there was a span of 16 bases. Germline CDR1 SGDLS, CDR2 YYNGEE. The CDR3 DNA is TGTGCCAGCAGCGAGACCGGGACATCCTACTCCTACGAGCAGTACTTC. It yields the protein CASSETGTSYSYEQYF.

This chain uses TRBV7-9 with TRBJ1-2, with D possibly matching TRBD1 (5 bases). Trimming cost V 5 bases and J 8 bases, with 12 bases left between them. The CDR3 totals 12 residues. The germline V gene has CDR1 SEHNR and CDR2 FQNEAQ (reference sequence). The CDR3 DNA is TGTGCCAGCAGCCCGGGGGTCCGGGGCTACACCTTC. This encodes CASSPGVRGYTF.

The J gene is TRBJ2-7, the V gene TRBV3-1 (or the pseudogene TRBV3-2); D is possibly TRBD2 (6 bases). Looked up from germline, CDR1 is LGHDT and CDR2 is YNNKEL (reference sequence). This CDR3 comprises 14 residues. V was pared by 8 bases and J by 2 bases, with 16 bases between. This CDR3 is CASQAGTSTYEQYF. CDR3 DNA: TGTGCCAGCCAGGCGGGGACGTCGACCTACGAGCAGTACTTC.

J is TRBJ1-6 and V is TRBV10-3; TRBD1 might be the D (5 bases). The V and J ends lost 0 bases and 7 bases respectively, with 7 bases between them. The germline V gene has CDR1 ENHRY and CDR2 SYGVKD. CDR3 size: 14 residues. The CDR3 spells CAISESGTNSPLHF. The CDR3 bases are TGTGCCATCAGTGAGTCAGGGACGAATTCACCCCTCCACTTT.

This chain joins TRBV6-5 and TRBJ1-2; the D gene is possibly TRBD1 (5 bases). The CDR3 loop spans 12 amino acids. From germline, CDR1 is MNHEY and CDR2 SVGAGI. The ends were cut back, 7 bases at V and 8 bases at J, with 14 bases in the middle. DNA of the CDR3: TGTGCCAGCACCACCCGGCAGGGAGGCTACACCTTC. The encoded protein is CASTTRQGGYTF.